This T cell receptor (beta chain) was captured by sequencing in a study of Ad26.COV2.S vaccination and SARS-CoV-2 variants. Here immunoSEQ multiplex PCR was the method, and the copy in TCRdb shows in-frame clones only, minus some. There are around 140,000 clones in the sample; roughly 89% occur only once, and 5% lies in the top ten. With regard to this clone: Antigen: not known.

Study-level results: Compared with placebo recipients, vaccine recipients had higher spike-specific TCR breadth. Reported findings describe substantial breadth in spike-specific CD8+ and CD4+ T cell responses following vaccination.

V shed 0 bases and J shed 9 bases, with 15 bases lying between them. This CDR3 is 15 amino acids long. Germline CDR1 and CDR2: KGHSH and LQKENI. The rearrangement links TRBV18 to TRBJ2-1; D might be TRBD2 (7 bases). The sequences come from peripheral blood, collected after recovery from COVID-19. The receptor was derived from a human donor who had recovered from COVID-19. In DNA, the CDR3 is TGTGCCAGCTCACCACCGGGAGGGGGACATGGTGAGCAGTTCTTC. Translating gives CASSPPGGGHGEQFF.